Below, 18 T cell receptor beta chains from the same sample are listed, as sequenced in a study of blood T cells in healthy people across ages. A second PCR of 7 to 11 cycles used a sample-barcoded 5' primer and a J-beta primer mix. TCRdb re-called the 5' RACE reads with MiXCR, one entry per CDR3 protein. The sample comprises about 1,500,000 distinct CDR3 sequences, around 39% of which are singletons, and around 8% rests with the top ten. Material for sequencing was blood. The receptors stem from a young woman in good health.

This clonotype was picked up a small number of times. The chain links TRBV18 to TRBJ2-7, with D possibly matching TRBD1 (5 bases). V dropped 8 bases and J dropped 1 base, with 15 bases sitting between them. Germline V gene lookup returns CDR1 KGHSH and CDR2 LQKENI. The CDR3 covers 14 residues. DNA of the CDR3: TGTGCCAGCAGCCCTGGGGCCGGATCCTACGAGCAGTACTTC. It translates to CASSPGAGSYEQYF.

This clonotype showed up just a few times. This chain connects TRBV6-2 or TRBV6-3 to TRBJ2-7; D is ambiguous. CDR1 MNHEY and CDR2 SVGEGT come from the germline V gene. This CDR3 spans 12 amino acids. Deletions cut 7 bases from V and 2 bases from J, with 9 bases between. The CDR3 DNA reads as TGTGCCAGCACCGAACCTCCCTACGAGCAGTACTTC. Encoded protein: CASTEPPYEQYF.

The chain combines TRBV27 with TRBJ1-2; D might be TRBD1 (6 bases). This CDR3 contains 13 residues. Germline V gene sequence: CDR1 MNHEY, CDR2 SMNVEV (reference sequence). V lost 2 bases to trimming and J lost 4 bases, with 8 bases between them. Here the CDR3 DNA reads TGTGCCAGCAGTTTAGGGACATCCTATGGCTACACCTTC. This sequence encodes CASSLGTSYGYTF.

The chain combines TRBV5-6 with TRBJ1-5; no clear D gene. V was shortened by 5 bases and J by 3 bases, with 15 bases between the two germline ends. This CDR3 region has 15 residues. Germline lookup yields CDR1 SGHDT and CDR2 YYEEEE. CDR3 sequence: CASSSRGVINQPQHF. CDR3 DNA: TGTGCCAGCAGTTCAAGAGGAGTTATCAATCAGCCCCAGCATTTT.

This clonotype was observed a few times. CDR3 bases: TGTGCCAGCAGCTCCCTAAGTGGGACAGTCCAAGAGACCCAGTACTTC. Protein sequence: CASSSLSGTVQETQYF. The gene calls are TRBV7-2 and TRBJ2-5, with 7 bases identical to TRBD1. The germline gives CDR1 SGHTA, CDR2 FQGNSA. The CDR3 is 16 amino acids. With V trimmed by 4 bases and J by 1 base, 9 bases remained unmatched.

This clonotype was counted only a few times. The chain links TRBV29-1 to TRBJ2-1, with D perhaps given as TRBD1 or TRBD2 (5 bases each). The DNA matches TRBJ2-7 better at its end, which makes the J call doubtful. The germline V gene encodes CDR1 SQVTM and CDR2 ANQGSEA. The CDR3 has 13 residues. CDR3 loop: CSVGGVSYNEQYF. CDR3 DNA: TGCAGCGTTGGAGGGGTCTCCTACAATGAGCAGTACTTC.

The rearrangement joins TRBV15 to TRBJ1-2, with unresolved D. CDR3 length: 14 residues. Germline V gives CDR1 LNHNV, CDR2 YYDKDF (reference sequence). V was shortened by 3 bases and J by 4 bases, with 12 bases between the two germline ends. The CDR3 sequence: CATSRQGPGYGYTF. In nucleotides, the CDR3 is TGTGCCACCAGCAGGCAAGGGCCTGGCTATGGCTACACCTTC.

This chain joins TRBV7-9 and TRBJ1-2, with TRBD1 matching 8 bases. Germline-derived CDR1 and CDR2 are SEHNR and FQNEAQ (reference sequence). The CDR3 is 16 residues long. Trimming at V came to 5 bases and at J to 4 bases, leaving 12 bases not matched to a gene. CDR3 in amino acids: CASSRSGQETFYGYTF. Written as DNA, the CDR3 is TGTGCCAGCAGCCGATCGGGACAGGAGACATTCTATGGCTACACCTTC.

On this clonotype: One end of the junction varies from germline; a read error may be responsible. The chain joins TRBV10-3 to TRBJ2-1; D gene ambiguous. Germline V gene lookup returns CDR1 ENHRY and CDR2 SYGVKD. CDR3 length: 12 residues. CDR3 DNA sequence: TGTACCATCAGTGGGAATAACAATGAGCAGTTCTTC. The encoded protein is CTISGNNNEQFF.

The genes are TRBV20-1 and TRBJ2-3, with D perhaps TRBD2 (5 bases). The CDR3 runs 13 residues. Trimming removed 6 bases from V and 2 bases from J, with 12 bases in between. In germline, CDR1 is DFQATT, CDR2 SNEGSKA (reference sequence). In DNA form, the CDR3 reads TGCAGTGCAAACGCGGGCGTCACAGATACGCAGTATTTT. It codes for CSANAGVTDTQYF.

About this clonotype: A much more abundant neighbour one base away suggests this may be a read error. In nucleotides, the CDR3 is TGTGCCATCAGTGACGTCAATAAGGACAGGGCGCGCAATGAGCAGTACTTC. Residues: CAISDVNKDRARNEQYF. The chain is built from TRBV10-3 and TRBJ2-5; 8 bases match TRBD1. From germline, CDR1 is ENHRY and CDR2 SYGVKD. V trimming: 3 bases; J trimming: 11 bases; junction bases outside the gene matches: 20. The CDR3 loop spans 17 amino acids.

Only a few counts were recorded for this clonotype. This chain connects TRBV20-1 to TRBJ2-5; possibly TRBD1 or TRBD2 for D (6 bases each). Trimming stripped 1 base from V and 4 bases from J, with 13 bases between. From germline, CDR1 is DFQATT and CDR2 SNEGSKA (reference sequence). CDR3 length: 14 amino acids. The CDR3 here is CSARVTGGGETQYF. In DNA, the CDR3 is TGCAGTGCTAGAGTAACAGGAGGGGGAGAGACCCAGTACTTC.

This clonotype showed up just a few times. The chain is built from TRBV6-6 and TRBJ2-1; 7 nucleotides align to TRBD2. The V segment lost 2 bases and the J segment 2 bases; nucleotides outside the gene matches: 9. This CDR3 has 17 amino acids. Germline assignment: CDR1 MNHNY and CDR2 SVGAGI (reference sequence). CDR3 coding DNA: TGTGCCAGCAGTTACCCCGCGGCCACTAGCGCCTACAATGAGCAGTTCTTC. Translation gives CASSYPAATSAYNEQFF.

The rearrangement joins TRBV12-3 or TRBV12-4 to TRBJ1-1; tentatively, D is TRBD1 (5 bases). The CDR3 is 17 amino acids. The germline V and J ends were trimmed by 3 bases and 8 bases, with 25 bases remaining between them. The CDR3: CASSFWQGVYELREAFF. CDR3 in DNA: TGTGCCAGCAGTTTCTGGCAGGGAGTTTATGAACTTCGGGAAGCTTTCTTT.

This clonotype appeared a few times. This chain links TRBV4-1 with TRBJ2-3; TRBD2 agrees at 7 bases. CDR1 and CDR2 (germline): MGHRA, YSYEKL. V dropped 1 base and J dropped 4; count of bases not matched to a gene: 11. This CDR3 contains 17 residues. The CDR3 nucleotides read TGCGCCAGCAGCCAAGGGATCCTCGCGGGAGCCCCAGATACGCAGTATTTT. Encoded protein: CASSQGILAGAPDTQYF.

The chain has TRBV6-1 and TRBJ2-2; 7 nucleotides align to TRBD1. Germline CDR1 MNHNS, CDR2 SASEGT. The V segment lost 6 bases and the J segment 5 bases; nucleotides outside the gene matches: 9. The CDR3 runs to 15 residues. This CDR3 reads CASRLTGTETGELFF. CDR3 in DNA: TGTGCCAGCAGGCTTACCGGGACAGAGACCGGGGAGCTGTTTTTT.

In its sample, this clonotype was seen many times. The DNA for the CDR3 is TGTGCCAGCAGTCCCGGGACAGGGGGCTCCTACGAGCAGTACTTC. It encodes CASSPGTGGSYEQYF. The chain joins TRBV3-1 to TRBJ2-7; TRBD1 aligns across 11 bases. V lost 6 bases and J lost 0; bases outside the gene matches: 4. This CDR3 contains 15 residues. The germline V gene encodes CDR1 LGHDT and CDR2 YNNKEL (reference sequence).

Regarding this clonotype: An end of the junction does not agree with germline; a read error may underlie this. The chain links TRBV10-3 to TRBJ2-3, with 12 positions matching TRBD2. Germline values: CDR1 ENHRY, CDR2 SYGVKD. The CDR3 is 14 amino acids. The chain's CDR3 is CAVLAGGSTDAQYF. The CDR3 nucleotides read TGTGCCGTCCTAGCGGGAGGGAGCACAGATGCGCAGTATTTT.